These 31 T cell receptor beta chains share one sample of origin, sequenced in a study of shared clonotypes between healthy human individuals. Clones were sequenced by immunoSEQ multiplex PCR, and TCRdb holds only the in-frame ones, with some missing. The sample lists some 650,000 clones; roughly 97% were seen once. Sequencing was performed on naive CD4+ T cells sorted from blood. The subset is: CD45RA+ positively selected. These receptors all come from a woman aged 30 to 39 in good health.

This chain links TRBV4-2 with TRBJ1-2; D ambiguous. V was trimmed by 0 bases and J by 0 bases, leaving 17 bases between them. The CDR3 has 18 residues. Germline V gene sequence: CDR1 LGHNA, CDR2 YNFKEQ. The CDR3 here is CASSQEIGGRFTNYGYTF. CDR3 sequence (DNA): TGTGCCAGCAGCCAAGAGATTGGAGGTCGGTTCACTAACTATGGCTACACCTTC.

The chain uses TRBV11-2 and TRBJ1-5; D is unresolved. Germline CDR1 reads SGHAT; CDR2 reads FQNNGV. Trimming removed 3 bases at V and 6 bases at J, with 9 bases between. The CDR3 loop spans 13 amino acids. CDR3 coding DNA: TGTGCCAGCAGCTTGGGTTACCGTCAGCCCCAGCATTTT. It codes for CASSLGYRQPQHF.

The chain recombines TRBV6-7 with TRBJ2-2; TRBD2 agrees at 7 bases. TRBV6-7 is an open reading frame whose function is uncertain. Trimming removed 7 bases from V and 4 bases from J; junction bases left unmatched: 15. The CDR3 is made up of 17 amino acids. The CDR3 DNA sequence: TGTGCCAGCAAGGGAGGGGTTGGCTGTGGTGTCACCGGGGAGCTGTTTTTT. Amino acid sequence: CASKGGVGCGVTGELFF.

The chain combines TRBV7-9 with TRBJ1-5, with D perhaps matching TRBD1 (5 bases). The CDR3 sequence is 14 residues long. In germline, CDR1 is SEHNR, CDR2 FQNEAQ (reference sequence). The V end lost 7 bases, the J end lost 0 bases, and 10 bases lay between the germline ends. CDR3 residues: CASTHTGSNQPQHF. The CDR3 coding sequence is TGTGCCAGCACCCACACAGGTAGCAATCAGCCCCAGCATTTT.

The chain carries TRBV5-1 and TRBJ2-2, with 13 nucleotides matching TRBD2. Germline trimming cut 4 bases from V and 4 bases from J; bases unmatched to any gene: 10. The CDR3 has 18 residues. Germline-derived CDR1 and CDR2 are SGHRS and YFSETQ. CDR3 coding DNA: TGCGCCAGCAGCCTGGTAACTAGCGGGAGGGCCGGCACCGGGGAGCTGTTTTTT. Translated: CASSLVTSGRAGTGELFF.

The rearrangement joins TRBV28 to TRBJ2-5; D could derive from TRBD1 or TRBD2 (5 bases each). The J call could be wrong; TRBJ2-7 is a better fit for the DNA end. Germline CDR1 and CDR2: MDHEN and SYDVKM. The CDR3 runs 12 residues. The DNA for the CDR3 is TGTGCCAGCGGGCAGAGGGGCTACGAGCAGTACTTC. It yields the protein CASGQRGYEQYF.

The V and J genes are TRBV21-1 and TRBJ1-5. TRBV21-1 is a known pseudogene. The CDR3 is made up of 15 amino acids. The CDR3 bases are TGTGCCAGCAGCAAGTTTAAGAATAGCAATCAGCCCCAGCATTTT. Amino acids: CASSKFKNSNQPQHF.

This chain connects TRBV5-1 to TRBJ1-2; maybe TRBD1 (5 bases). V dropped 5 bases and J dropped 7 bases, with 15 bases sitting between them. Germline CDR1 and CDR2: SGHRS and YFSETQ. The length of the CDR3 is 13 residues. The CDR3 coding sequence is TGCGCCAGCAGTAGTCAGGGTCAGGGTGGCTACACCTTC. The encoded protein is CASSSQGQGGYTF.

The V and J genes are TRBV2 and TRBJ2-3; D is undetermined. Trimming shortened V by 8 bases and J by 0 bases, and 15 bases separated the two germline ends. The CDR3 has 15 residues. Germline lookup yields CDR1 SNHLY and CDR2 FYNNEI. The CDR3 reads CASGRVIPSTDTQYF. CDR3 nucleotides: TGTGCCAGCGGAAGGGTCATCCCAAGCACAGATACGCAGTATTTT.

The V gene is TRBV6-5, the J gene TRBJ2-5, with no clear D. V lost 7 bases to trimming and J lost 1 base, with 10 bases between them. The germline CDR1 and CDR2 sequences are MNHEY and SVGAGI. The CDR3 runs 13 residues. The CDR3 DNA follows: TGTGCCAGCACACCGACACGCCAAGAGACCCAGTACTTC. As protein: CASTPTRQETQYF.

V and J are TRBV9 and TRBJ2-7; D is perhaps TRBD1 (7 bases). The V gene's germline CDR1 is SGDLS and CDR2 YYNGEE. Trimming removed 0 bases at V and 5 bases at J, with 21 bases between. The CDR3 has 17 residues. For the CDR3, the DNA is TGTGCCAGCAGCGTAGCTTGGGGGGAACAGGGGACTGACGAGCAGTACTTC. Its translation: CASSVAWGEQGTDEQYF.

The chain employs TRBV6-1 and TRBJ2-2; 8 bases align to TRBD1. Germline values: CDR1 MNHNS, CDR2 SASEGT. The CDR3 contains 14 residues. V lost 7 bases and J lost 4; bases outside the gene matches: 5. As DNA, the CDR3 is TGTGCCAGCAACGAGGACAGGGCCACCGGGGAGCTGTTTTTT. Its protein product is CASNEDRATGELFF.

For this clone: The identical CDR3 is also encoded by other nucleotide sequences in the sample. Here the CDR3 reads CASSYDRRNTEAFF. CDR3 coding DNA: TGTGCCAGCAGTTACGACAGGCGAAACACTGAAGCTTTCTTT. This chain joins TRBV6-5 and TRBJ1-1; weak D call: TRBD1 (6 bases). With 2 bases removed from V and 2 bases from J, the gap between germline ends came to 9 bases. Germline lookup yields CDR1 MNHEY and CDR2 SVGAGI. This CDR3 spans 14 amino acids.

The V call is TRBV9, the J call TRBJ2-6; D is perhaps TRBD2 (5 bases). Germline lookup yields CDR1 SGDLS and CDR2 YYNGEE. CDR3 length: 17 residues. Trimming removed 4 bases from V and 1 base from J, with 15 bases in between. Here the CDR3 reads CASSKRGGLSGANVLTF. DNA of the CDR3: TGTGCCAGCAGCAAAAGAGGAGGCCTATCTGGGGCCAACGTCCTGACTTTC.

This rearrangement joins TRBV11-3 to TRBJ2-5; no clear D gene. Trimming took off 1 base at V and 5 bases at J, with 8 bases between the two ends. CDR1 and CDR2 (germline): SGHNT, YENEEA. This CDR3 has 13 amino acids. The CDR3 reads CASSLVLGETQYF. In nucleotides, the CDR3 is TGTGCCAGCAGCTTAGTTTTGGGCGAGACCCAGTACTTC.

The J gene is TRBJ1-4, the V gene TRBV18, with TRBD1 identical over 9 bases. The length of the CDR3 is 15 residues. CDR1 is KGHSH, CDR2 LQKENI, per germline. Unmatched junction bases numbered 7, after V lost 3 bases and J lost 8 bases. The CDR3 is CASSPTGGVSEKLFF. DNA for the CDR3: TGTGCCAGCTCACCGACAGGGGGGGTTTCGGAAAAACTGTTTTTT.

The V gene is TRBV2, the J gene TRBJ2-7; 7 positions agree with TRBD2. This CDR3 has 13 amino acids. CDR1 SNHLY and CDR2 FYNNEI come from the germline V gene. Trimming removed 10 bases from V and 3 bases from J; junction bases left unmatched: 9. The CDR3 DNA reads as TGTGCCACCGTGGGGGGGGTTTTCTACGAGCAGTACTTC. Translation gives CATVGGVFYEQYF.

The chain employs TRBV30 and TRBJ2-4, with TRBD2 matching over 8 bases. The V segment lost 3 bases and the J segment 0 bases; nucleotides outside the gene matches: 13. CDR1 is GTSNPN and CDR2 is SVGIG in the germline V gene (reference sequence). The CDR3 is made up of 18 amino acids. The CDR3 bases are TGTGCCTGGAGACCCCCAGCGGGAGTTGGATTAGCCAAAAACATTCAGTACTTC. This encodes CAWRPPAGVGLAKNIQYF.

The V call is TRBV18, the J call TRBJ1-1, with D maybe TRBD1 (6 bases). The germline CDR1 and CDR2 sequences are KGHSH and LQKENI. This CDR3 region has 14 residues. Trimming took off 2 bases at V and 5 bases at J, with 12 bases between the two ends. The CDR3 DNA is TGTGCCAGCTCACCAGAGGGGGTTTTAACTGAAGCTTTCTTT. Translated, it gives CASSPEGVLTEAFF. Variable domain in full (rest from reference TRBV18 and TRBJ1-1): NAGVMQNPRHLVRRRGQEARLRCSPMKGHSHVYWYRQLPEEGLKFMVYLQKENIIDESGMPKERFSAEFPKEGPSILRIQQVVRGDSAAYFCASSPEGVLTEAFFGQGTRLTVV.

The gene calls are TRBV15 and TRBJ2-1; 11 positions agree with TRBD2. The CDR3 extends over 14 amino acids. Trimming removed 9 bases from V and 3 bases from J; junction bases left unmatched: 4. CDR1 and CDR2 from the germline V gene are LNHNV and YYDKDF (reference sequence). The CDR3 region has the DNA TGTGCCACACGGGGACTAGCGGTCTACAATGAGCAGTTCTTC. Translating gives CATRGLAVYNEQFF. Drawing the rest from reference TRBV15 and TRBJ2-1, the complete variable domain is DAMVIQNPRYQVTQFGKPVTLSCSQTLNHNVMYWYQQKSSQAPKLLFHYYDKDFNNEADTPDNFQSRRPNTSFCFLDIRSPGLGDTAMYLCATRGLAVYNEQFFGPGTRLTVL.

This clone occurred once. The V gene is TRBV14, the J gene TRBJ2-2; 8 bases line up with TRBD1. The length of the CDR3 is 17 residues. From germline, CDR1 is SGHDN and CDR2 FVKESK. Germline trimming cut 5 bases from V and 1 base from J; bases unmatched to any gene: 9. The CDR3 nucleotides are TGTGCCAGCAGCTTAAAGCAGGGGGCTTTGAACACCGGGGAGCTGTTTTTT. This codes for CASSLKQGALNTGELFF.

CDR3 DNA sequence: TGTGCCATCTACCCCAGGCGTCGAGCTTTCTTT. Protein product: CAIYPRRRAFF. The chain employs TRBV27 and TRBJ1-1, with D uncertain. Trimming removed 10 bases at V and 10 bases at J, with 16 bases between. The germline gives CDR1 MNHEY, CDR2 SMNVEV (reference sequence). The CDR3 loop spans 11 amino acids.

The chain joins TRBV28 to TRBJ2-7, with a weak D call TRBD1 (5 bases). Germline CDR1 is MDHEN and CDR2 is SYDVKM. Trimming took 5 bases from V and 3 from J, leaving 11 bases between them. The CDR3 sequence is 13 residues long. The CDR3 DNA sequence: TGTGCCAGCAGTACAAGACAGTTCTACGAGCAGTACTTC. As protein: CASSTRQFYEQYF. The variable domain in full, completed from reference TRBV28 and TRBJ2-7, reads DVKVTQSSRYLVKRTGEKVFLECVQDMDHENMFWYRQDPGLGLRLIYFSYDVKMKEKGDIPEGYSVSREKKERFSLILESASTNQTSMYLCASSTRQFYEQYFGPGTRLTVT.

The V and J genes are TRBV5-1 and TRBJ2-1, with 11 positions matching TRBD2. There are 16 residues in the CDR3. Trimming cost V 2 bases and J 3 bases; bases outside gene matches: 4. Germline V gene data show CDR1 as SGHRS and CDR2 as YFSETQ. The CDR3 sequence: CASSLTTSGGYNEQFF. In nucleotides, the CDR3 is TGCGCCAGCAGCTTAACTACTAGCGGGGGCTACAATGAGCAGTTCTTC.

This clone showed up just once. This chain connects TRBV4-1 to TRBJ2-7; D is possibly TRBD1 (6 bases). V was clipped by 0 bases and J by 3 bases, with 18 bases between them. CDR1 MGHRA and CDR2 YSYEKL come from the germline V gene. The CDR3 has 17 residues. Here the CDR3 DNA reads TGCGCCAGCAGCCAAGAGTCCTGGACAGCAGAAGGCTACGAGCAGTACTTC. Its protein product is CASSQESWTAEGYEQYF.

This CDR3 is CASKQQGRNTEAFF. CDR3 coding DNA: TGTGCCAGCAAACAGCAGGGCCGGAACACTGAAGCTTTCTTT. The genes are TRBV5-4 and TRBJ1-1; perhaps TRBD1 as D (5 bases). Trimming removed 6 bases from V and 1 base from J, with 13 bases in between. CDR3 size: 14 residues. Germline CDR1 and CDR2: SGHNT and YYREEE (reference sequence).

The CDR3 region has the DNA TGTGCCAGCAGACAGGGGTGGGATACGCAGTATTTT. Translating it yields CASRQGWDTQYF. The chain couples TRBV2 to TRBJ2-3; 7 bases match TRBD1. The germline CDR1 and CDR2 sequences are SNHLY and FYNNEI. This CDR3 comprises 12 residues. V gave up 6 bases and J gave up 6 bases; unmatched junction bases: 3.

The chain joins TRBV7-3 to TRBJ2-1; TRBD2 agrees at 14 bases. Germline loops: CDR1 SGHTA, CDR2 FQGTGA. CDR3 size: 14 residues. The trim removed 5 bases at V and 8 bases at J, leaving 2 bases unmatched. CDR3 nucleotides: TGTGCCAGCAGCCGGACTAGCGGGAGGCATGAGCAGTTCTTC. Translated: CASSRTSGRHEQFF.

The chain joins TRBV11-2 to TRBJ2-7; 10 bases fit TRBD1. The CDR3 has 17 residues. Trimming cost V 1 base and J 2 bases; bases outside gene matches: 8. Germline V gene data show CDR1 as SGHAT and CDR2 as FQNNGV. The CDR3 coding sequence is TGTGCCAGCAGCTTAGGATCCGGGACAGGGGCCACCTACGAGCAGTACTTC. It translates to CASSLGSGTGATYEQYF.

This chain's CDR3 is CASSSIATGKADTQYF. In nucleotides, the CDR3 is TGTGCCAGCAGCTCAATCGCGACAGGGAAGGCAGATACGCAGTATTTT. The rearrangement links TRBV7-2 to TRBJ2-3; 7 bases are a match to TRBD1. CDR1 is SGHTA and CDR2 is FQGNSA in the germline V gene. The V segment lost 4 bases and the J segment 4 bases; nucleotides outside the gene matches: 11. This CDR3 comprises 16 residues. Variable domain in full (rest from reference TRBV7-2 and TRBJ2-3): GAGVSQSPSNKVTEKGKDVELRCDPISGHTALYWYRQSLGQGLEFLIYFQGNSAPDKSGLPSDRFSAERTGGSVSTLTIQRTQQEDSAVYLCASSSIATGKADTQYFGPGTRLTVL.

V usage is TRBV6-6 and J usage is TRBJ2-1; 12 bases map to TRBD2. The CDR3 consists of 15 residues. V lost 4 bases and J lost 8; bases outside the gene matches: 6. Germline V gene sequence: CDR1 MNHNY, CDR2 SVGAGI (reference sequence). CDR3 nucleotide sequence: TGTGCCAGCAGTTTCCTAGCGGGAGGGAGGGATGAGCAGTTCTTC. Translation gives CASSFLAGGRDEQFF.